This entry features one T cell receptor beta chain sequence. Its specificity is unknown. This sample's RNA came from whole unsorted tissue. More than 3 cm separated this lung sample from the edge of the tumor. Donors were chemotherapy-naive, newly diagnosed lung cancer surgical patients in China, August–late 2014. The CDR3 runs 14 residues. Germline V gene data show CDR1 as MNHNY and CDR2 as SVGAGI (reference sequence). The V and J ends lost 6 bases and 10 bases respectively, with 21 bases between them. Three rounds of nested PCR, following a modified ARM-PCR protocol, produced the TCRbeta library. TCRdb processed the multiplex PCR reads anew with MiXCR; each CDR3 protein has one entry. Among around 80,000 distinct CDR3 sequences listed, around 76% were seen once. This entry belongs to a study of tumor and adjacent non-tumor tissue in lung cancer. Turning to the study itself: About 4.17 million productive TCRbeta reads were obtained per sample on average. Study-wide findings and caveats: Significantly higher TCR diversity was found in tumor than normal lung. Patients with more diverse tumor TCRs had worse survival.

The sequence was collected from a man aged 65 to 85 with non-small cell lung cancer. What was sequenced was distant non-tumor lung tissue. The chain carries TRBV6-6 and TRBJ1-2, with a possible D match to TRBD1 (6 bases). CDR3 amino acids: CASSPRQVSRHYTF. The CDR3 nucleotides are TGTGCCAGCAGCCCTAGACAGGTTTCAAGGCACTACACCTTC.